These 26 T cell receptor beta chains were all obtained from the same sample, sequenced in a study of blood T cells in healthy people across ages. The authors ran a second PCR of roughly 6 to 12 cycles using a sample-barcoded 5' primer and a J-beta primer mix. TCRdb ran MiXCR on the 5' RACE reads and lists one entry per CDR3 protein. The sample lists 700,000 to 1,000,000 distinct CDR3 sequences, 44% occurring once. Sequencing was done on a sample of blood. Every receptor here comes from a man between 60 and 75 years old in good health.

This clonotype has more than one count but fewer than ten. The CDR3 protein is CASSQVGQGAHNEQYF. The CDR3 nucleotides are TGCGCCAGCAGCCAGGTTGGACAGGGGGCCCACAATGAGCAGTACTTC. The rearrangement links TRBV4-3 to TRBJ2-7; TRBD1 matches at 11 bases. The V gene's germline CDR1 is LGHNA and CDR2 YSLEER. This CDR3 has 16 amino acids. V dropped 3 bases and J dropped 7; count of bases not matched to a gene: 11.

This clonotype was seen a few times. V and J are TRBV20-1 and TRBJ1-4; weak D call: TRBD1 (5 bases). CDR1 is DFQATT, CDR2 SNEGSKA, per germline (reference sequence). The CDR3 totals 14 residues. Trimming took off 0 bases at V and 7 bases at J, with 12 bases between the two ends. CDR3 nucleotide sequence: TGCAGTGCTAGAGATCAGAGGGGAAGTGAAAAACTGTTTTTT. This gives the protein CSARDQRGSEKLFF.

The rearrangement uses TRBV7-9 and TRBJ1-1, with unresolved D. This CDR3 is built from 13 residues. Germline V gene sequence: CDR1 SEHNR, CDR2 FQNEAQ (reference sequence). V lost 6 bases and J 1 base, leaving 9 bases between the germline ends. CDR3 in DNA: TGTGCCAGCAGACCAACACCGAACACTGAAGCTTTCTTT. Encoded protein: CASRPTPNTEAFF.

The rearrangement links TRBV6-2 or TRBV6-3 to TRBJ1-2, with unresolved D. Germline CDR1 and CDR2: MNHEY and SVGEGT. The V end lost 6 bases, the J end lost 8 bases, and 16 bases lay between the germline ends. CDR3 length: 13 residues. Written as DNA, the CDR3 is TGTGCCAGCAGATCGGACGCCGTCGGGGGCTACACCTTC. This sequence encodes CASRSDAVGGYTF.

This chain uses TRBV9 with TRBJ2-3; 10 bases are a match to TRBD2. J lost 4 bases, V lost 4 bases, and 6 bases had no gene match. This CDR3 is 15 amino acids long. Germline V lookup: CDR1 SGDLS, CDR2 YYNGEE. CDR3 nucleotide sequence: TGTGCCAGCAGCATACTAGCGGGGAATTCAGATACGCAGTATTTT. It encodes CASSILAGNSDTQYF.

This clonotype was seen only a few times. V and J are TRBV28 and TRBJ1-1; D not resolved. The CDR3 extends over 14 amino acids. V was trimmed by 3 bases and J by 6 bases, leaving 14 bases between them. In germline, CDR1 is MDHEN, CDR2 SYDVKM. DNA for the CDR3: TGTGCCAGCAGTTTTAGGTCCTTCCGGGCTGAAGCTTTCTTT. Residues: CASSFRSFRAEAFF.

This clonotype was counted between two and nine times. The CDR3 region is CASRSPGGGYGYTF. The CDR3 region has the DNA TGTGCCAGCAGGAGTCCGGGCGGTGGATATGGCTACACCTTC. V usage is TRBV5-6 and J usage is TRBJ1-2; D is ambiguous. With 5 bases removed from V and 5 bases from J, the gap between germline ends came to 16 bases. The V gene's germline CDR1 is SGHDT and CDR2 YYEEEE. CDR3 size: 14 residues.

The V and J genes are TRBV20-1 and TRBJ2-5, with TRBD1 matching over 7 bases. The DNA end lines up better with TRBJ2-7; the J call may be wrong. Germline V CDR1 and CDR2: DFQATT, SNEGSKA (reference sequence). This CDR3 region has 12 residues. CDR3 loop: CSGQGEAYEQYF. DNA of the CDR3: TGCAGTGGACAGGGTGAGGCCTACGAGCAGTACTTC.

This clonotype has just a few counts. The chain employs TRBV24-1 and TRBJ2-1; 10 bases agree with TRBD2. Trimming cost V 2 bases and J 4 bases; bases outside gene matches: 4. Germline CDR1 and CDR2: KGHDR and SFDVKD. The CDR3 has 16 residues. Written as DNA, the CDR3 is TGTGCCACCAGTGATTCGACTAGCGGGCTTTACAATGAGCAGTTCTTC. It is translated as CATSDSTSGLYNEQFF.

J is TRBJ1-1 and V is TRBV29-1; no clear D gene. Germline-derived CDR1 and CDR2 are SQVTM and ANQGSEA. The length of the CDR3 is 14 residues. The V and J ends lost 6 bases and 3 bases respectively, with 17 bases between them. The CDR3 loop is CSVRSARHHTEAFF. CDR3 in DNA: TGCAGCGTCCGAAGCGCCAGGCACCACACTGAAGCTTTCTTT.

The chain uses TRBV12-3 or TRBV12-4 and TRBJ2-2; D is perhaps TRBD2 (7 bases). The V and J ends lost 3 bases and 6 bases respectively, with 11 bases between them. The length of the CDR3 is 14 residues. CDR3 nucleotide sequence: TGTGCCAGCAGTTTGAGGGGGAGGGCCGGGGAGCTGTTTTTT. It specifies CASSLRGRAGELFF.

This clonotype has only a few counts. This rearrangement joins TRBV20-1 to TRBJ2-5; D might be TRBD2 (5 bases). The CDR3 length is 14 residues. CDR1 is DFQATT and CDR2 is SNEGSKA in the germline V gene (reference sequence). Trimming pared 2 bases from V and 1 base from J, leaving 11 bases between. CDR3 protein: CSARLLALQETQYF. In nucleotides, the CDR3 is TGCAGTGCTAGACTCCTAGCACTCCAAGAGACCCAGTACTTC.

This sequence joins TRBV12-3 or TRBV12-4 and TRBJ2-3, with D uncertain. Trimming took 5 bases from V and 2 from J, leaving 20 bases between them. The CDR3 is 17 amino acids. The CDR3 loop is CASSPSQRLLNTDTQYF. The CDR3 coding sequence is TGTGCCAGCAGTCCCTCCCAGCGCTTGCTTAACACAGATACGCAGTATTTT.

For this clonotype: Possible read error: a much larger clone is one base away. The chain has TRBV7-8 and TRBJ1-2; weak D call: TRBD1 (5 bases). Trimming pared 5 bases from V and 6 bases from J, leaving 13 bases between. The CDR3 has 13 amino acids. The germline gives CDR1 SGHVS, CDR2 FQNEAQ. CDR3 protein: CASSVGPGNGYTF. CDR3 sequence (DNA): TGTGCCAGCAGCGTAGGGCCAGGGAATGGCTACACCTTC.

Only a few counts were recorded for this clonotype. The chain carries TRBV7-2 and TRBJ1-5, with D uncertain. The CDR3 totals 15 residues. CDR1 is SGHTA and CDR2 is FQGNSA in the germline V gene. The V end was cut by 2 bases, the J end by 6 bases, with 14 bases between. CDR3 in amino acids: CASSLSWVLGQPQHF. CDR3 DNA sequence: TGTGCCAGCAGCTTAAGTTGGGTATTAGGTCAGCCCCAGCATTTT.

To note about this clonotype: A read error is possible here, since a much larger clone lies one base away. The chain has TRBV7-9 and TRBJ1-2; D is uncertain. Germline lookup yields CDR1 SEHNR and CDR2 FQNEAQ (reference sequence). V was pared by 5 bases and J by 4 bases, with 8 bases between. This CDR3 has 12 amino acids. CDR3 DNA: TGTGCCAGCAGCGTAGACGTCTATGGCTACACCTTC. Amino acid sequence: CASSVDVYGYTF.

In the case of this clonotype: A much larger clonotype is one base distant, so this may be a read error. The chain uses TRBV27 and TRBJ1-2; no reliable D call. The CDR3 runs 14 residues. Germline lookup yields CDR1 MNHEY and CDR2 SMNVEV (reference sequence). This chain's CDR3 is CASSFGGPNYDYTF. The CDR3 DNA follows: TGTGCCAGCAGTTTCGGCGGGCCCAACTATGACTACACCTTC.

This clonotype was found many times. The chain joins TRBV6-1 to TRBJ2-4, with a tentative D call TRBD2 (7 bases). Germline lookup yields CDR1 MNHNS and CDR2 SASEGT. Trimming shortened V by 1 base and J by 8 bases, and 21 bases separated the two germline ends. CDR3 length: 17 amino acids. The CDR3 sequence: CASSEGRGGSVKDIQYF. The CDR3 coding sequence is TGTGCCAGCAGTGAAGGTCGCGGGGGCTCCGTGAAAGACATTCAGTACTTC.

This clonotype occurred a few times. The rearrangement joins TRBV6-2 or TRBV6-3 to TRBJ2-7; maybe TRBD1 (5 bases). The CDR3 covers 14 residues. V lost 4 bases and J lost 2, with 12 bases in between. The V gene's germline CDR1 is MNHEY and CDR2 SVGEGT. CDR3 DNA sequence: TGTGCCAGCAGTTCCCTACAGGATGCCTACGAGCAGTACTTC. This gives the protein CASSSLQDAYEQYF.

This clonotype was recorded at least ten times. V gene TRBV12-3 or TRBV12-4 combines with J gene TRBJ2-7, with TRBD1 identical over 8 bases. The junction had 7 bases not matched to a gene; V was cut back by 6 bases and J by 3 bases. The CDR3 consists of 14 residues. CDR3: CASSSTGTGYEQYF. CDR3 DNA: TGTGCCAGCAGCTCAACCGGGACAGGCTACGAGCAGTACTTC.

This clonotype was observed at least ten times. The chain has TRBV9 and TRBJ2-1, with 12 bases matching TRBD2. Trimming took 3 bases from V and 4 from J; bases not matched to a gene: 11. The germline V gene has CDR1 SGDLS and CDR2 YYNGEE. This CDR3 is 18 amino acids long. The CDR3 spells CASSGSPTSGGYYNEQFF. DNA for the CDR3: TGTGCCAGCAGCGGATCCCCGACTAGCGGGGGATATTACAATGAGCAGTTCTTC.

V usage is TRBV19 and J usage is TRBJ2-5; D is possibly TRBD2 (7 bases). V was pared by 7 bases and J by 4 bases, with 25 bases between. CDR1 and CDR2 (germline): LNHDA, SQIVND (reference sequence). CDR3 length equals 17 residues. CDR3 residues: CASTTGTTVGGPETQYF. The CDR3 nucleotides are TGTGCCAGTACTACCGGGACTACCGTCGGGGGCCCAGAGACCCAGTACTTC.

The table lists this clonotype with a count of one. The limits of the CDR3 on the DNA are not certain, so only TCRdb's listed CDR3 is given. The CDR3 loop is CASSQDWGAGANVPTF. This chain joins TRBV4-3 and TRBJ2-6. From germline, CDR1 is LGHNA and CDR2 YSLEER. 16 amino acids form the CDR3, both terminal residues included.

This chain joins TRBV7-2 and TRBJ2-2, with TRBD2 matching over 10 bases. Looked up from germline, CDR1 is SGHTA and CDR2 is FQGNSA. Trimming cost V 5 bases and J 3 bases; bases outside gene matches: 0. The length of the CDR3 is 14 residues. CDR3 sequence (DNA): TGTGCCAGCAGCACTAGCGGGGACACCGGGGAGCTGTTTTTT. Protein product: CASSTSGDTGELFF.

The J gene is TRBJ2-7, the V gene TRBV3-1, with a tentative D call TRBD2 (6 bases). Germline CDR1 LGHDT, CDR2 YNNKEL (reference sequence). The CDR3 runs 14 residues. Trimming cost V 1 base and J 6 bases, with 13 bases left between them. The CDR3 sequence: CASSQGMGGAEQYF. CDR3 DNA sequence: TGTGCCAGCAGCCAAGGGATGGGGGGTGCCGAGCAGTACTTC.

V usage is TRBV6-5 and J usage is TRBJ2-7; the match to TRBD1 covers 7 bases. This CDR3 comprises 14 residues. V shed 4 bases and J 5 bases; nucleotides not matched to a gene: 8. CDR1 MNHEY and CDR2 SVGAGI come from the germline V gene. The CDR3 bases are TGTGCCAGCAGTTCAACGGGACAGAGCCACGAGCAGTACTTC. Residues: CASSSTGQSHEQYF.